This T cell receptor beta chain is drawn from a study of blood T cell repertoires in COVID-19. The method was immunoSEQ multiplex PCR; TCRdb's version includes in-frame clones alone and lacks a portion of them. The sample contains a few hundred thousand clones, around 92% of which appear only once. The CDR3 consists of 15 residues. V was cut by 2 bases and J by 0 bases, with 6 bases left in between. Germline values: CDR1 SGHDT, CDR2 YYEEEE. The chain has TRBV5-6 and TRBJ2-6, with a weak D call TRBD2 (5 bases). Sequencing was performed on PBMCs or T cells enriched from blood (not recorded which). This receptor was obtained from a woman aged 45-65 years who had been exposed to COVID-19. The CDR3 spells CASSFSVSGANVLTF. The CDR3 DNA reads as TGTGCCAGCAGCTTTAGCGTCTCTGGGGCCAACGTCCTGACTTTC.